This T cell receptor (beta chain) was obtained from a study of CD8+ T cells in alopecia areata. Notes on this clone: The antigen is unknown.

Broader study findings: More clonal than normal scalp was lesional scalp, particularly alopecia totalis/universalis.

The authors extracted RNA and reverse transcribed it into cDNA as the sequencing template. Only in-frame clones appear in the TCRdb table, and some are missing; sequencing was by immunoSEQ multiplex PCR. The table lists 150,000 or so clones, roughly 44% of them singletons. The TCR was taken from a human donor with alopecia areata. Sequenced material: CD4+ T cells sorted from blood.

CDR3 sequence reads: CASSLYSGNQPQHF. The DNA for the CDR3 is TGTGCCAGCAGTTTATATTCAGGCAATCAGCCCCAGCATTTT. This chain links TRBV27 with TRBJ1-5; D ambiguous. The germline gives CDR1 MNHEY, CDR2 SMNVEV (reference sequence). CDR3 length: 14 residues. V lost 1 base to trimming and J lost 2 bases, with 6 bases between them.